A selection of T cell receptor beta chains follows, all from one sample in a study of shared clonotypes between healthy human individuals. Clones were read by immunoSEQ multiplex PCR, and TCRdb kept only the in-frame ones, dropping some. The sample carries about 1.1 million clones, 77% recorded once. Sequencing was performed on memory CD4+ T cells from PBMCs. These receptors all come from a man younger than 35 in good health. Some clones in this sample may be carry-over from other donors' samples. Each CDR3 is given with its conserved first and last residue. Each record gives: D gene, J gene, CDR3 length, V gene, clone size, CDR3 DNA, CDR3 protein. The D gene is left open where the match is weak. Only part of the rows carry a size: once, few, many, or a class if the clone is expanded.

d_gene: NA
j_gene: TRBJ2-1
len: 15
v_gene: TRBV7-9
abundance: NA
CDR3nt: TGTGCCAGCAGCTCGTGGGGAGGCTCCTACAATGAGCAGTTCTTC
CDR3aa: CASSSWGGSYNEQFF

d_gene: NA
j_gene: TRBJ2-5
len: 15
v_gene: TRBV5-5
abundance: few
CDR3nt: TGTGCCAGCAGCCCACATGTGGGGCAGGGGGAGACCCAGTACTTC
CDR3aa: CASSPHVGQGETQYF

d_gene: TRBD2
j_gene: TRBJ2-3
len: 15
v_gene: TRBV5-1
abundance: few
CDR3nt: TGCGCCAGCAGAACTAGCGGGGACTCCACAGATACGCAGTATTTT
CDR3aa: CASRTSGDSTDTQYF

d_gene: NA
j_gene: TRBJ1-3
len: 14
v_gene: TRBV10-3
abundance: NA
CDR3nt: TGTGCCATCAGTGAGGCCAGAACTGGAAACACCATATATTTT
CDR3aa: CAISEARTGNTIYF

d_gene: TRBD1
j_gene: TRBJ1-2
len: 13
v_gene: TRBV7-6
abundance: few
CDR3nt: TGTGCCAGCAGTTTCTCAGGGGGGAGGGGCTACACCTTC
CDR3aa: CASSFSGGRGYTF

d_gene: NA
j_gene: TRBJ1-1
len: 14
v_gene: TRBV5-1
abundance: NA
CDR3nt: TGCGCCAGCAGCTTGGGGGCTTCGGGCCCTGAAGCTTTCTTT
CDR3aa: CASSLGASGPEAFF

d_gene: NA
j_gene: TRBJ2-3
len: 14
v_gene: TRBV7-9
abundance: NA
CDR3nt: TGTGCCAGCAGCTACCCGTTGGGAACAGATACGCAGTATTTT
CDR3aa: CASSYPLGTDTQYF

d_gene: NA
j_gene: TRBJ1-1
len: 14
v_gene: TRBV5-1
abundance: NA
CDR3nt: TGCGCCAGCAGCGTCCTGGATCCGAACACTGAAGCTTTCTTT
CDR3aa: CASSVLDPNTEAFF

d_gene: TRBD2
j_gene: TRBJ2-7
len: 16
v_gene: TRBV14
abundance: NA
CDR3nt: TGTGCCAGCAGCCGCACCGGGACTAGCGGATACTACGAGCAGTACTTC
CDR3aa: CASSRTGTSGYYEQYF

d_gene: TRBD1
j_gene: TRBJ2-3
len: 13
v_gene: TRBV2
abundance: NA
CDR3nt: TGTGCCAGCAGGGGGACAGAGACAGATACGCAGTATTTT
CDR3aa: CASRGTETDTQYF

d_gene: NA
j_gene: TRBJ2-7
len: 11
v_gene: TRBV30
abundance: NA
CDR3nt: TGTGCCTGGAGTAAGCGGGACGAGCAGTACTTC
CDR3aa: CAWSKRDEQYF

d_gene: TRBD1
j_gene: TRBJ1-2
len: 14
v_gene: TRBV7-8
abundance: few
CDR3nt: TGTGCCAGCAGCTTATGGGGACAGGGCCTCGGCTACACCTTC
CDR3aa: CASSLWGQGLGYTF

d_gene: NA
j_gene: TRBJ1-2
len: 15
v_gene: TRBV4-1
abundance: few
CDR3nt: TGCGCCAGCAGCCAACCTGTCTCATTTAACTATGGCTACACCTTC
CDR3aa: CASSQPVSFNYGYTF

d_gene: NA
j_gene: TRBJ1-2
len: 19
v_gene: TRBV18
abundance: NA
CDR3nt: TGTGCCAGCTCACCATTGGGGGGGCAGGCCGCTAACGTGGTGTTTGGCTACACCTTC
CDR3aa: CASSPLGGQAANVVFGYTF

d_gene: NA
j_gene: TRBJ2-1
len: 14
v_gene: TRBV4-2
abundance: few
CDR3nt: TGTGCCAGCAGCCAAGAGGGAGCAAGGGATGAGCAGTTCTTC
CDR3aa: CASSQEGARDEQFF

d_gene: NA
j_gene: TRBJ2-5
len: 13
v_gene: TRBV7-3
abundance: NA
CDR3nt: TGTGCCAGCAGCCGAGGGGGTAGCGAGACCCAGTACTTC
CDR3aa: CASSRGGSETQYF

d_gene: NA
j_gene: TRBJ1-2
len: 11
v_gene: TRBV20-1
abundance: NA
CDR3nt: TGCAGTGCTAGTTACGGGTCTGGCTACACCTTC
CDR3aa: CSASYGSGYTF

d_gene: TRBD1
j_gene: TRBJ1-3
len: 15
v_gene: TRBV5-4
abundance: NA
CDR3nt: TGTGCCAGCAGCACACAGGGGGCGGCTGGAAACACCATATATTTT
CDR3aa: CASSTQGAAGNTIYF

d_gene: NA
j_gene: TRBJ2-5
len: 14
v_gene: TRBV5-1
abundance: NA
CDR3nt: TGCGCCAGCAGCCGCGGGACAGAACAAGAGACCCAGTACTTC
CDR3aa: CASSRGTEQETQYF

d_gene: TRBD1
j_gene: TRBJ1-5
len: 14
v_gene: TRBV7-2
abundance: NA
CDR3nt: TGTGCCAGCAGCCGGGGACAGGGACTTCAGCCCCAGCATTTT
CDR3aa: CASSRGQGLQPQHF

d_gene: TRBD2
j_gene: TRBJ2-5
len: 16
v_gene: TRBV18
abundance: once
CDR3nt: TGTGCCAGCTCACCAAGGCGGGGGGGCCTTCAAGAGACCCAGTACTTC
CDR3aa: CASSPRRGGLQETQYF

d_gene: NA
j_gene: TRBJ1-2
len: 14
v_gene: TRBV7-2
abundance: NA
CDR3nt: TGTGCCAGCAGCTTAGCAGACAGAGCCGTGGGCTACACCTTC
CDR3aa: CASSLADRAVGYTF

d_gene: NA
j_gene: TRBJ2-1
len: 16
v_gene: TRBV7-6
abundance: NA
CDR3nt: TGTGCCAGCAGCTTAGCGCGCCTAGCATCCTACAATGAGCAGTTCTTC
CDR3aa: CASSLARLASYNEQFF

d_gene: TRBD2
j_gene: TRBJ2-2
len: 13
v_gene: TRBV6-5
abundance: NA
CDR3nt: TGTGCTTCGGGAGGGCAGTACACCGGGGAGCTGTTTTTT
CDR3aa: CASGGQYTGELFF

d_gene: NA
j_gene: TRBJ1-1
len: 14
v_gene: TRBV7-9
abundance: NA
CDR3nt: TGTGCCAGCAGCTTAGGGGGGCCGACCACTGAAGCTTTCTTT
CDR3aa: CASSLGGPTTEAFF

d_gene: NA
j_gene: TRBJ2-3
len: 15
v_gene: TRBV9
abundance: NA
CDR3nt: TGTGCCAGCAGCATGTGGGCCCTTTCCACAGATACGCAGTATTTT
CDR3aa: CASSMWALSTDTQYF

d_gene: NA
j_gene: TRBJ1-2
len: 14
v_gene: TRBV15
abundance: NA
CDR3nt: TGTGCCACCAGCAGAGCGGCAGGGCTGGGCGGCTACACCTTC
CDR3aa: CATSRAAGLGGYTF

d_gene: NA
j_gene: TRBJ1-4
len: 14
v_gene: TRBV18
abundance: NA
CDR3nt: TGTGCCAGCTCACCACCTCCAGGGAAGGAAAAACTGTTTTTT
CDR3aa: CASSPPPGKEKLFF

d_gene: NA
j_gene: TRBJ2-2
len: 13
v_gene: TRBV7-2
abundance: NA
CDR3nt: TGTGCCAGCAGCCAGGTTTGGTCCGGGGAGCTGTTTTTT
CDR3aa: CASSQVWSGELFF

d_gene: NA
j_gene: TRBJ1-5
len: 12
v_gene: TRBV29-1
abundance: few
CDR3nt: TGCAGCGTACGATGGGGGGATCAGCCCCAGCATTTT
CDR3aa: CSVRWGDQPQHF

d_gene: NA
j_gene: TRBJ2-1
len: 16
v_gene: TRBV4-3
abundance: few
CDR3nt: TGCGCCAGCAGCCAAAGTATTGGAGTGGGCTACAATGAGCAGTTCTTC
CDR3aa: CASSQSIGVGYNEQFF

d_gene: TRBD1
j_gene: TRBJ2-7
len: 12
v_gene: TRBV10-1
abundance: NA
CDR3nt: TGCGCCAGCAGACCCGGGACAGGGGAGCAGTACTTC
CDR3aa: CASRPGTGEQYF

d_gene: NA
j_gene: TRBJ1-5
len: 12
v_gene: TRBV12-2
abundance: NA
CDR3nt: TGTGCAAGTCGTCCCAGGTCCCAGCCCCAGCATTTT
CDR3aa: CASRPRSQPQHF

d_gene: NA
j_gene: TRBJ1-2
len: 16
v_gene: TRBV5-4
abundance: NA
CDR3nt: TGTGCCAGCAGCCCCGGGGGAGGGGCCTCGGGGTATGGCTACACCTTC
CDR3aa: CASSPGGGASGYGYTF

d_gene: TRBD2
j_gene: TRBJ2-7
len: 17
v_gene: TRBV5-1
abundance: few
CDR3nt: TGCGCCAGCAGCTTGGCGGCTAGCGGGGGAGGGACCTACGAGCAGTACTTC
CDR3aa: CASSLAASGGGTYEQYF

d_gene: NA
j_gene: TRBJ2-1
len: 16
v_gene: TRBV9
abundance: once
CDR3nt: TGTGCCAGCAGCGTAGTCGGCGGGTACTCCTACAATGAGCAGTTCTTC
CDR3aa: CASSVVGGYSYNEQFF

d_gene: NA
j_gene: TRBJ2-7
len: 15
v_gene: TRBV5-4
abundance: NA
CDR3nt: TGTGCCAGCAGCTTGGTTTGGGGGGCGCGCAACGAGCAGTACTTC
CDR3aa: CASSLVWGARNEQYF

d_gene: TRBD1
j_gene: TRBJ1-1
len: 13
v_gene: TRBV7-9
abundance: NA
CDR3nt: TGTGCCAGCAGCTCAACAGGGGGGGCTGAAGCTTTCTTT
CDR3aa: CASSSTGGAEAFF

d_gene: TRBD1
j_gene: TRBJ1-2
len: 14
v_gene: TRBV28
abundance: NA
CDR3nt: TGTGCCAGCAGTTCGGGGACAGGAAACTATGGCTACACCTTC
CDR3aa: CASSSGTGNYGYTF

d_gene: NA
j_gene: TRBJ2-7
len: 12
v_gene: TRBV28
abundance: NA
CDR3nt: TGTGCCAGCAGGACAGGGACTTGGGAGCAGTACTTC
CDR3aa: CASRTGTWEQYF

d_gene: NA
j_gene: TRBJ2-5
len: 13
v_gene: TRBV7-2
abundance: NA
CDR3nt: TGTGCCAGCAGCTGGGGCCCAACGGCGACCCAGTACTTC
CDR3aa: CASSWGPTATQYF

d_gene: NA
j_gene: TRBJ1-1
len: 14
v_gene: TRBV30
abundance: NA
CDR3nt: TGTGCCTGGAGTGTACAAGGGGGGCCCCGTGAAGCTTTCTTT
CDR3aa: CAWSVQGGPREAFF